One sample yielded the 13 T cell receptor beta chains listed below, sequenced in a study of cytomegalovirus exposure and HLA in healthy donors. PCR employed 60 Vbeta and 13 Jbeta primers. TCRdb's copy holds only in-frame clones and misses some; the assay was immunoSEQ multiplex PCR. The table has roughly 100,000 clones, roughly four fifths seen once. Input material: PBMCs. Receptor source: a man between 35 and 55 years old in good health and CMV-seropositive.

This clone was recorded a few times. The rearrangement joins TRBV2 to TRBJ2-3; D unresolved. The V end was cut by 2 bases, the J end by 1 base, with 10 bases between. CDR3 length equals 15 residues. Per the germline V gene, CDR1 is SNHLY and CDR2 is FYNNEI. CDR3 sequence reads: CASSESTQRTDTQYF. The DNA for the CDR3 is TGTGCCAGCAGTGAATCGACACAACGCACAGATACGCAGTATTTT.

The chain has TRBV10-3 and TRBJ1-5, with no clear D. V was cut by 6 bases and J by 6 bases, with 9 bases left in between. CDR1 and CDR2 (germline): ENHRY, SYGVKD. There are 12 residues in the CDR3. The DNA for the CDR3 is TGTGCCATCAGGGACGAGGGTCAGCCCCAGCATTTT. Translation gives CAIRDEGQPQHF.

The table lists this clone with a count of one. The chain joins TRBV5-1 to TRBJ2-7, with 7 bases identical to TRBD1. Germline CDR1 reads SGHRS; CDR2 reads YFSETQ. Trimming at V came to 0 bases and at J to 5 bases, leaving 8 bases not matched to a gene. CDR3 size: 15 residues. The CDR3 is CASSLVLGQNDEQYF. The DNA for the CDR3 is TGCGCCAGCAGCTTGGTGTTGGGACAGAACGACGAGCAGTACTTC.

V and J are TRBV10-2 and TRBJ2-3; D might be TRBD2 (5 bases). V was trimmed by 1 base and J by 4 bases, leaving 12 bases between them. The CDR3 sequence is 15 residues long. Germline lookup yields CDR1 WSHSY and CDR2 SAAADI. In DNA form, the CDR3 reads TGCGCCAGCAGTGAGTTGAGGGCGCGGGCAGATACGCAGTATTTT. Its translation: CASSELRARADTQYF.

The V and J genes are TRBV19 and TRBJ2-1, with 14 bases fitting TRBD2. J was trimmed by 10 bases and V by 5 bases; bases with no gene match: 10. Germline V gene data show CDR1 as LNHDA and CDR2 as SQIVND (reference sequence). The CDR3 runs to 16 residues. The CDR3 DNA is TGTGCCAGTAGTCTCTCGACTAGCGGGAGGGGCATCGAGCAGTTCTTC. Its protein product is CASSLSTSGRGIEQFF.

The CDR3 spells CASSVVGAGGDNEQFF. CDR3 bases: TGTGCCAGCAGCGTAGTTGGAGCGGGAGGGGACAATGAGCAGTTCTTC. The gene calls are TRBV9 and TRBJ2-1; 10 positions match TRBD2. Germline CDR1 and CDR2: SGDLS and YYNGEE. The ends lost 0 bases at V and 5 bases at J; junction bases unmatched: 5. This CDR3 comprises 16 residues.

J is TRBJ2-1 and V is TRBV2, with D possibly matching TRBD2 (7 bases). V was shortened by 5 bases and J by 8 bases, with 13 bases between the two germline ends. CDR3 size: 13 residues. The germline V gene has CDR1 SNHLY and CDR2 FYNNEI. The CDR3: CASSKEGGDEQFF. As DNA, the CDR3 is TGTGCCAGCAGTAAAGAGGGGGGGGATGAGCAGTTCTTC. Together with reference TRBV2 and TRBJ2-1, the CDR3 gives the full variable domain: EPEVTQTPSHQVTQMGQEVILRCVPISNHLYFYWYRQILGQKVEFLVSFYNNEISEKSEIFDDQFSVERPDGSNFTLKIRSTKLEDSAMYFCASSKEGGDEQFFGPGTRLTVL.

CDR3 sequence: CAWSVGGGSNQPQHF. The CDR3 region has the DNA TGTGCCTGGAGTGTTGGGGGGGGGAGCAATCAGCCCCAGCATTTT. The V and J genes are TRBV30 and TRBJ1-5; weak D call: TRBD1 (5 bases). CDR1 is GTSNPN and CDR2 is SVGIG in the germline V gene (reference sequence). V lost 0 bases and J 1 base, leaving 10 bases between the germline ends. The CDR3 runs to 15 residues.

This clone was seen more than once but under ten times. The chain links TRBV7-9 to TRBJ2-6; 9 bases fit TRBD1. Germline V gene sequence: CDR1 SEHNR, CDR2 FQNEAQ (reference sequence). V dropped 3 bases and J dropped 2; count of bases not matched to a gene: 11. The CDR3 is made up of 19 amino acids. The CDR3 DNA sequence: TGTGCCAGCAGCTTTGAAAACAGGGGGCTGGTCCCTGGGGCCAACGTCCTGACTTTC. Amino acids: CASSFENRGLVPGANVLTF. Combining the CDR3 with reference TRBV7-9 and TRBJ2-6 gives the whole variable domain DTGVSQNPRHKITKRGQNVTFRCDPISEHNRLYWYRQTLGQGPEFLTYFQNEAQLEKSRLLSDRFSAERPKGSFSTLEIQRTEQGDSAMYLCASSFENRGLVPGANVLTFGAGSRLTVL.

V usage is TRBV18 and J usage is TRBJ2-1, with 12 bases aligning to TRBD2. Germline V gene data show CDR1 as KGHSH and CDR2 as LQKENI. The CDR3 contains 18 residues. Germline trimming cut 0 bases from V and 1 base from J; bases unmatched to any gene: 4. The CDR3 here is CASSPPTSGGLSYNEQFF. For the CDR3, the DNA is TGTGCCAGCTCACCACCGACTAGCGGGGGACTGTCCTACAATGAGCAGTTCTTC.

This clone was counted only a few times. The CDR3 loop is CSVLVGGRAGELFF. CDR3 sequence (DNA): TGCAGCGTTCTTGTAGGAGGGAGGGCCGGGGAGCTGTTTTTT. The chain has TRBV29-1 and TRBJ2-2, with 7 bases identical to TRBD2. With V trimmed by 5 bases and J by 6 bases, 9 bases remained unmatched. Germline V gene sequence: CDR1 SQVTM, CDR2 ANQGSEA. The CDR3 totals 14 residues.

The chain joins TRBV10-3 to TRBJ2-7; TRBD2 matches at 10 bases. The CDR3 is 13 amino acids. Per the germline V gene, CDR1 is ENHRY and CDR2 is SYGVKD. The ends lost 6 bases at V and 5 bases at J; junction bases unmatched: 4. The chain's CDR3 is CAISVAGGDEQYF. As DNA, the CDR3 is TGTGCCATCAGCGTAGCGGGGGGCGACGAGCAGTACTTC.

This chain joins TRBV6-1 and TRBJ2-7, with a tentative D call TRBD1 (6 bases). The V end was cut by 6 bases, the J end by 0 bases, with 12 bases between. CDR3 length equals 14 residues. Germline loops: CDR1 MNHNS, CDR2 SASEGT. CDR3 bases: TGTGCCAGCAGCCCCCAGGGGAGCTCCTACGAGCAGTACTTC. Its translation is CASSPQGSSYEQYF.